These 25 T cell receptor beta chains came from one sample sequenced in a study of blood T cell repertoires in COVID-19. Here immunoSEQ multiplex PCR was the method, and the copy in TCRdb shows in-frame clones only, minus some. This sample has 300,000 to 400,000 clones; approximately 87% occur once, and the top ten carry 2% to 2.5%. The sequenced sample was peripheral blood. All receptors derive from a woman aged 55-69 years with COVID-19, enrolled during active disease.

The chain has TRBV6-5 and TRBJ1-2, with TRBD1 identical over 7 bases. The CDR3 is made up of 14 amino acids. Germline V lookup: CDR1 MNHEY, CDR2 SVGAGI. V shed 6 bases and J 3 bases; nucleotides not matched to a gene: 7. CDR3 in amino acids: CASSHDRVHYGYTF. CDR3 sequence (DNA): TGTGCCAGCAGCCATGACAGGGTCCACTATGGCTACACCTTC.

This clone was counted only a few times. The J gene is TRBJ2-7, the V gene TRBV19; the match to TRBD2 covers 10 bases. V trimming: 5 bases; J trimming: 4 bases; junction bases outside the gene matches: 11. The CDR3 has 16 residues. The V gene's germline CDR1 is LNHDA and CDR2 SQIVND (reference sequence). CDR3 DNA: TGTGCCAGTAGTCCAAACCCGGGACTAGCGTCGTACGAGCAGTACTTC. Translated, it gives CASSPNPGLASYEQYF.

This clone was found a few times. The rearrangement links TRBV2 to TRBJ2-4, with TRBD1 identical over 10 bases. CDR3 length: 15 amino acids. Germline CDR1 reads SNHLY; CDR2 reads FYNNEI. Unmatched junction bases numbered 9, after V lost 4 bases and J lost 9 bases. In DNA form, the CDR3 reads TGTGCCAGCAGTGGGAGGGACAGGGGATCGAGCATTCAGTACTTC. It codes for CASSGRDRGSSIQYF.

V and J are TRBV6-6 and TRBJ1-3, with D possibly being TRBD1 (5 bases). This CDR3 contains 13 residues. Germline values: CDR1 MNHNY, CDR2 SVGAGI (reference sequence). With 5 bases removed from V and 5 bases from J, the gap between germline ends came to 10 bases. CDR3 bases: TGTGCCAGCAGTAGTGGACAAAGAAACACCATATATTTT. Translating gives CASSSGQRNTIYF.

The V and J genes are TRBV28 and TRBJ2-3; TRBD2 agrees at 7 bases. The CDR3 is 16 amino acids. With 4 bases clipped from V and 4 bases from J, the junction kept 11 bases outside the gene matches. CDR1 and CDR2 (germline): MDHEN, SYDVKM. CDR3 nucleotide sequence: TGTGCCAGCAGTTCCCGAGCGGGGAGTATTGCAGATACGCAGTATTTT. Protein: CASSSRAGSIADTQYF.

CDR3 region: CASSLSTGAYNSPLHF. The CDR3 nucleotides are TGCGCCAGCAGCTTGAGCACGGGGGCCTATAATTCACCCCTCCACTTT. The chain uses TRBV5-1 and TRBJ1-6; possibly TRBD1 for D (5 bases). V was trimmed by 1 base and J by 2 bases, leaving 10 bases between them. This CDR3 contains 16 residues. Looked up from germline, CDR1 is SGHRS and CDR2 is YFSETQ.

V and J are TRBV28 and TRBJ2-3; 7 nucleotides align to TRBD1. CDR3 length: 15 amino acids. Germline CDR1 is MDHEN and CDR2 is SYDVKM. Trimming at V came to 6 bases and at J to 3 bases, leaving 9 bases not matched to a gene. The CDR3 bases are TGTGCCAGCAGGGCCCGACAGGGAAGGACAGATACGCAGTATTTT. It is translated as CASRARQGRTDTQYF.

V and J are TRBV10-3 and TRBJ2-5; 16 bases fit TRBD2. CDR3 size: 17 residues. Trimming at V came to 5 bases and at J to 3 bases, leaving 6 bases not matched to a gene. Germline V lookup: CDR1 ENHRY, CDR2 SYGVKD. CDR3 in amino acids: CAISPAGLAGGEETQYF. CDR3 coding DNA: TGTGCCATCAGTCCCGCGGGACTAGCGGGGGGGGAAGAGACCCAGTACTTC.

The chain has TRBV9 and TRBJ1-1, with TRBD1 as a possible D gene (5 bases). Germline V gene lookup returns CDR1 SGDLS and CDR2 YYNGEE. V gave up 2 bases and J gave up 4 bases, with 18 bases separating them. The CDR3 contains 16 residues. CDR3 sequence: CASSVGSTGGFTEAFF. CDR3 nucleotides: TGTGCCAGCAGCGTTGGGTCAACGGGGGGGTTCACTGAAGCTTTCTTT.

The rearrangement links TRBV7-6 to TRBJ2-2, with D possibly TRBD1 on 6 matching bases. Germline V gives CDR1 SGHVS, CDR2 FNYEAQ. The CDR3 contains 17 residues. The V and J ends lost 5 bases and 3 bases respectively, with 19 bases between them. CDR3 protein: CASSGTPGARDTGELFF. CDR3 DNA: TGTGCCAGCAGCGGTACCCCAGGGGCTCGCGACACCGGGGAGCTGTTTTTT.

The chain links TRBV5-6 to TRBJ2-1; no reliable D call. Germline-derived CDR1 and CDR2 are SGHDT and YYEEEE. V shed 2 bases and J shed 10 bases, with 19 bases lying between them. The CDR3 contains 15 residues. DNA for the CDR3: TGTGCCAGCAGCTTCTACTCAGCCTCCCTAGGAGAGCAGTTCTTC. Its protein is CASSFYSASLGEQFF.

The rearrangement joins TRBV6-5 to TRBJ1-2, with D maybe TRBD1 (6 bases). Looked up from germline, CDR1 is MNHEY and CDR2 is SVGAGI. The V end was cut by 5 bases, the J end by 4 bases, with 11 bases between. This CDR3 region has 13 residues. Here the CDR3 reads CASSHRESYGYTF. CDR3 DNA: TGTGCCAGCAGTCACAGGGAATCCTATGGCTACACCTTC.

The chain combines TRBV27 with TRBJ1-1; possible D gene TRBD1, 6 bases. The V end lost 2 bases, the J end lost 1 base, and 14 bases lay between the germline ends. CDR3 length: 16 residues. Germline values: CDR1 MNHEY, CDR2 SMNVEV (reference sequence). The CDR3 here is CASSLGGGTWNTEAFF. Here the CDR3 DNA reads TGTGCCAGCAGTTTAGGCGGGGGCACTTGGAACACTGAAGCTTTCTTT.

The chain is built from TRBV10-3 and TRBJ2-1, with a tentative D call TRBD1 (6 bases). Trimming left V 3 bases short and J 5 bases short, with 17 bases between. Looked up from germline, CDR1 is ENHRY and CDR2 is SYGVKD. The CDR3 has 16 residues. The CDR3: CAISERTDSPNNEQFF. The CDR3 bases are TGTGCCATCAGTGAAAGGACAGATTCCCCGAACAATGAGCAGTTCTTC.

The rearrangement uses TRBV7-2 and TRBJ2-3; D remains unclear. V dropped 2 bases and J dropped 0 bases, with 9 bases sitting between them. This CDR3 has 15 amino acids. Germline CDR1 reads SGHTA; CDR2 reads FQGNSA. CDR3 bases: TGTGCCAGCAGCTTAAGAAAAGCTAGCACAGATACGCAGTATTTT. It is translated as CASSLRKASTDTQYF.

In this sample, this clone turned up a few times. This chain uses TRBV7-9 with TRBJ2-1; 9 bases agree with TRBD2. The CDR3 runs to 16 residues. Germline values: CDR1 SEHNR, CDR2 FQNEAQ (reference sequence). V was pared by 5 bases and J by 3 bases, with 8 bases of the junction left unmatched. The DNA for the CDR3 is TGTGCCAGCAGCCCAAGCGGGGGGAAGAGCTACAATGAGCAGTTCTTC. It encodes CASSPSGGKSYNEQFF. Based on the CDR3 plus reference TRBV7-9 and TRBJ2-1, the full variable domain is DTGVSQNPRHKITKRGQNVTFRCDPISEHNRLYWYRQTLGQGPEFLTYFQNEAQLEKSRLLSDRFSAERPKGSFSTLEIQRTEQGDSAMYLCASSPSGGKSYNEQFFGPGTRLTVL.

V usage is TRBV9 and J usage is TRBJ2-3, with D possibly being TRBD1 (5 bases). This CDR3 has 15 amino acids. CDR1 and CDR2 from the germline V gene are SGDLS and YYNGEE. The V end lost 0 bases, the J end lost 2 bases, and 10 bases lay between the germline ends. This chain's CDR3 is CASSVGGGFTDTQYF. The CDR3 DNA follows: TGTGCCAGCAGCGTAGGGGGCGGTTTCACAGATACGCAGTATTTT.

CDR3 sequence (DNA): TGTGCCAGCAGCTTATCTACAGGGGAAACTGAAGCTTTCTTT. As protein: CASSLSTGETEAFF. The chain joins TRBV7-9 to TRBJ1-1; 7 bases map to TRBD1. V trimming: 2 bases; J trimming: 5 bases; junction bases outside the gene matches: 5. The CDR3 is 14 amino acids. The germline V gene has CDR1 SEHNR and CDR2 FQNEAQ (reference sequence).

The CDR3 region is CASSFLDGYTF. CDR3 bases: TGTGCCAGCAGCTTTCTTGATGGCTACACCTTC. The J gene is TRBJ1-2, the V gene TRBV11-2; D unresolved. The CDR3 has 11 residues. CDR1 and CDR2 from the germline V gene are SGHAT and FQNNGV. Trimming left V 3 bases short and J 6 bases short, with 5 bases between. Full variable domain (rest looked up from reference TRBV11-2 and TRBJ1-2): EAGVAQSPRYKIIEKRQSVAFWCNPISGHATLYWYQQILGQGPKLLIQFQNNGVVDDSQLPKDRFSAERLKGVDSTLKIQPAKLEDSAVYLCASSFLDGYTFGSGTRLTVV.

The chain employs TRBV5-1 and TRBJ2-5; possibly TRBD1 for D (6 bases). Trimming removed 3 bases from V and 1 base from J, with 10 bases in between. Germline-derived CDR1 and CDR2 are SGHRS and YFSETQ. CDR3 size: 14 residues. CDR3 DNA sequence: TGCGCCAGCAGCTCCCAGGGGCCCCAAGAGACCCAGTACTTC. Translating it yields CASSSQGPQETQYF.

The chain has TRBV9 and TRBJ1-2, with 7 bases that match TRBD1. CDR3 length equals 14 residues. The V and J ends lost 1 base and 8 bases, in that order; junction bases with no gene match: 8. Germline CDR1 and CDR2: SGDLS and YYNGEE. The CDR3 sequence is CASSVTLTGNGYTF. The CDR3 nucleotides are TGTGCCAGCAGCGTAACCTTGACAGGGAACGGCTACACCTTC.

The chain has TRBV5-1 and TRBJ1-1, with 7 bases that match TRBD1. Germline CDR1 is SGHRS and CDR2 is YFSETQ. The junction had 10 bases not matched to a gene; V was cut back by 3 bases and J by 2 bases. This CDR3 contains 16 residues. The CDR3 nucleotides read TGCGCCAGCAGCTCGGCTGCCACAGGGGCCAACACTGAAGCTTTCTTT. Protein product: CASSSAATGANTEAFF.

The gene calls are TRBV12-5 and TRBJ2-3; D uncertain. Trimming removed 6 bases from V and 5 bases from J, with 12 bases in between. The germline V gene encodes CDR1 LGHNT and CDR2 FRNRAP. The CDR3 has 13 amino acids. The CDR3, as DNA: TGTGCTAGTGGCCCCAACGGTGGAGATACGCAGTATTTT. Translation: CASGPNGGDTQYF.

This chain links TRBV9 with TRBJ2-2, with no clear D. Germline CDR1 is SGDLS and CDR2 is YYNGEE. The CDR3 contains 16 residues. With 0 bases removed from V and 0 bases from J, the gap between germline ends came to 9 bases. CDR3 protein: CASSVVSSPNTGELFF. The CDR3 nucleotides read TGTGCCAGCAGCGTAGTATCGAGCCCGAACACCGGGGAGCTGTTTTTT. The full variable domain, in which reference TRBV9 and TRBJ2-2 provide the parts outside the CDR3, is DSGVTQTPKHLITATGQRVTLRCSPRSGDLSVYWYQQSLDQGLQFLIQYYNGEERAKGNILERFSAQQFPDLHSELNLSSLELGDSALYFCASSVVSSPNTGELFFGEGSRLTVL.

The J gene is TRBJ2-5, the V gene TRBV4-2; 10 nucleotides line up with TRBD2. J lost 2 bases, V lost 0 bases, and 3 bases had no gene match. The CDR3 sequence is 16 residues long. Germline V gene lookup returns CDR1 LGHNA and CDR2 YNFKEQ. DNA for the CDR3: TGTGCCAGCAGCCAAGAGGGTAGCGGGGGGCAAGAGACCCAGTACTTC. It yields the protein CASSQEGSGGQETQYF.